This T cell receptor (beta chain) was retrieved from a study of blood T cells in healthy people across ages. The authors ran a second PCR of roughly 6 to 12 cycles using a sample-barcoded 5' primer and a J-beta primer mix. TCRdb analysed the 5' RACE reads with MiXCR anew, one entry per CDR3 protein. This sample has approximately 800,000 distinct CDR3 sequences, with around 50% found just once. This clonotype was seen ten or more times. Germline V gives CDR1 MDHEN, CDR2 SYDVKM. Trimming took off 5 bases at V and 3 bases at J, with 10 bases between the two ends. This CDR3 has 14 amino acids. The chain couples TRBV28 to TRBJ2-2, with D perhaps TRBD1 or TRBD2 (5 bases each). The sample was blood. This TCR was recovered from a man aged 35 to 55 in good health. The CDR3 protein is CASSPGTDTGELFF. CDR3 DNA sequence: TGTGCCAGCAGTCCCGGGACGGACACCGGGGAGCTGTTTTTT.